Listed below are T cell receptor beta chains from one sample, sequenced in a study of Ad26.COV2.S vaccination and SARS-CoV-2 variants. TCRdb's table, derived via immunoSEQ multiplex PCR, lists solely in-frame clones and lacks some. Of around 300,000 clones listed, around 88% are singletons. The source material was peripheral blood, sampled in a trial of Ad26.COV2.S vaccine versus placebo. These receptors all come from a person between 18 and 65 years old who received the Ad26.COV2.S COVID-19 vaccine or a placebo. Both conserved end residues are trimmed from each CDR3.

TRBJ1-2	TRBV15	ATSEDRGDNGYT
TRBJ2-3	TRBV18	ASSPQLQIVADTQY
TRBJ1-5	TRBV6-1	ASSETRSNQPQH
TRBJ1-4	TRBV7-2	ASSWGLTAGATNEKLF
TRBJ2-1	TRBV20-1	SASWSAALDRGQQF
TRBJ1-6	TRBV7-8	ASSPRVRSSSPLH
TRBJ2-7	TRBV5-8	ASSPGLAYYEQY
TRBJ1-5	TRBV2	AIRGQVGQPQH
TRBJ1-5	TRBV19	ATRENNQPQH
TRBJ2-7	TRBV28	ASSFDRSTYEQY
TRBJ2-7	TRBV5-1	ASSLAEGIYEQY
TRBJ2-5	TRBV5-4	ASSLAQGGQETQY
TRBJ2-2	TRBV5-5	ASSLSLNTGELF
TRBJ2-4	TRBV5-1	ASSLGLAGSLAKNIQY
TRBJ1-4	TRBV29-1	SAATGGDEKLF
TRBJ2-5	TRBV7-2	ASSFLSGGAGETQY
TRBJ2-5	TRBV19	ASSIWGTGETQY